This T cell receptor beta chain is drawn from a study of CD8+CD57+ T cells in acquired aplastic anemia (dated by TCRdb to 2016 to 2019). About the study as a whole: A mean of about 3.2 ug of DNA, ranging from roughly 0.19 to 27.4 ug, was extracted from sorted CD4+ and CD8+ cells. CD8+CD57+ expansion was defined as frequency above the mean frequency observed in healthy subjects.

Overall study outcomes, separate from this receptor: Patients and healthy controls showed no significant difference in CD8+ Simpson's diversity (P=0.060). Roughly 31 CD8+ CDR3 sequences were shared between patients and controls but appeared highly expressed in patients and within their immunodominant clones.

Genomic DNA served as template for TCR beta VDJ combination and CDR3 sequence profiling. An Illumina HiSeq 2000 was the platform used for TCR repertoire sequencing. As for the authors' bioinformatics: TRBV/TRBJ rearrangement plots, CDR3 size and DJ length profiles, and Simpson's diversity index were used to evaluate the repertoires. The most abundant DNA sequence in the deep sequencing data was defined as the immunodominant clone. CDR3 amino acid sequences were checked for sharing across subjects and were also compared against the VDJdb database and published repertoires. Through fastp at Q25 and MiXCR, TCRdb rebuilt clones from the public reads, retaining in-frame beta chains. For every CDR3 protein sequence, its rows merge into one entry that carries the most common genes and DNA. The V and J calls reflect TCRdb's pipeline rather than the authors' work. Here the sample has hundreds of thousands of distinct CDR3 sequences; roughly 34% occur a single time. The ten most abundant clones make up around 0.82% of the sample.

The patients picked for sequencing were ones in whom flow cytometry had shown an expansion of CD8+CD57+ cells. Every patient had severe acquired aplastic anemia, diagnosed using the International Study of Aplastic Anemia and Agranulocytosis and Camitta criteria. No therapy had been received by the patients at the time of blood sampling. In the study, sorted CD4+ and CD8+ blood T cells from patients with severe aplastic anemia and from healthy subjects underwent deep sequencing of TCR repertoires. Patients were enrolled under clinicaltrials.gov protocols 00001620, 01623167, 00001397, 00071045, 00081523 and 00961064 in the USA. Ficoll-Paque density gradient centrifugation was used to isolate peripheral blood mononuclear cells. Before DNA was extracted, CD4+ and CD8+ T cells were sorted using either FACS or magnetic beads. A note on this clonotype: The clone's antigen remains unknown. This may come from a read error, since a much larger clone is one base off.

The CDR3 starts with the cysteine, ends with the phenylalanine, and has 15 residues. The read is trimmed to its CDR3 DNA, 45 bases read in frame from base 1. The germline V gene supplies CDR1 SGHTA and CDR2 FQGNSA. The rearranged chain carries TRBV7-2 and TRBJ2-7; 5 matching bases give a weak D call of TRBD2. This sequence originates from a human donor with aplastic anemia. The sequencing sample was made of sorted CD4+, CD8+, or CD8+CD57+ T cells (not recorded which) from PBMCs. The nucleotides are TGTGCCAGCGGCTTACCAGGACCAGGAGGATACGAGCAGTACTTC. Its translation is CASGLPGPGGYEQYF.